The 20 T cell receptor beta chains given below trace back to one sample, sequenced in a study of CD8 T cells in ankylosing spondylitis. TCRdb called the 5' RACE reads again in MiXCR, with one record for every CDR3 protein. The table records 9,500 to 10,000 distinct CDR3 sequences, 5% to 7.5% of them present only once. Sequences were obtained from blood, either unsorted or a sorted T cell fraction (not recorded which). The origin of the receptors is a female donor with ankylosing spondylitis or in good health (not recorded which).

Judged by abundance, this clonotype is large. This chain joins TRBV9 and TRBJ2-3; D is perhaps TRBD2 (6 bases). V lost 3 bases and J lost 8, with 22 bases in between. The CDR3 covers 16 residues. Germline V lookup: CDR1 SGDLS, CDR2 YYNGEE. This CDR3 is CASSATDQGLEGTQYF. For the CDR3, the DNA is TGTGCCAGCAGCGCAACAGATCAGGGACTCGAGGGTACGCAGTATTTT.

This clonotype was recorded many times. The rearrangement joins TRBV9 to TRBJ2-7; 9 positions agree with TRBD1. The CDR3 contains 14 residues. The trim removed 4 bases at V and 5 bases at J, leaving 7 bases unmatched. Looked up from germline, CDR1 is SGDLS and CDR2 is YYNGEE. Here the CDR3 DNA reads TGTGCCAGCAGCCCCCGGGACAGGGTCCACGAGCAGTACTTC. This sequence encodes CASSPRDRVHEQYF.

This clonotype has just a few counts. CDR3 loop: CASSVGVHHSYEQYF. Here the CDR3 DNA reads TGTGCCAGCAGCGTTGGCGTGCATCATTCCTACGAGCAGTACTTC. This sequence joins TRBV9 and TRBJ2-7, with D unresolved. Trimming cost V 2 bases and J 1 base, with 13 bases left between them. Germline CDR1 reads SGDLS; CDR2 reads YYNGEE. The CDR3 covers 15 residues.

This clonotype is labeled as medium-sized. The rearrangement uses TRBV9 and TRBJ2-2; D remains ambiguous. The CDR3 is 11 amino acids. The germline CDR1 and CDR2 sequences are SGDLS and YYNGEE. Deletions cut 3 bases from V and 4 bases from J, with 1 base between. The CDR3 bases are TGTGCCAGCAGCGCCACCGGGGAGCTGTTTTTT. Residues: CASSATGELFF.

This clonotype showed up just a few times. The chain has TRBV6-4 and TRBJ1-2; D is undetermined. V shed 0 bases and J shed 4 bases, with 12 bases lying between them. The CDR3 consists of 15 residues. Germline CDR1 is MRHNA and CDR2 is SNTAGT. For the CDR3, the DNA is TGTGCCAGCAGTGACTCCCTGAGTGCAAGCTATGGCTACACCTTC. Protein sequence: CASSDSLSASYGYTF.

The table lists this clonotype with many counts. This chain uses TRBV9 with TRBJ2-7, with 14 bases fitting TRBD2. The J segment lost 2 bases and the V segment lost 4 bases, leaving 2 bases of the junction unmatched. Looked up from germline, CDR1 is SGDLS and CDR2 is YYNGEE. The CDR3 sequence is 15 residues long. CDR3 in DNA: TGTGCCAGCAGCATGACTAGCGGGGGGGCCTACGAGCAGTACTTC. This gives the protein CASSMTSGGAYEQYF.

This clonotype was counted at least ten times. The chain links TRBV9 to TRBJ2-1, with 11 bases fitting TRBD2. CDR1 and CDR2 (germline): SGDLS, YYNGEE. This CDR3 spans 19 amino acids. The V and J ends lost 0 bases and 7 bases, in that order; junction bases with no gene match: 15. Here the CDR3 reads CASSVVSKGWSSGRNEQFF. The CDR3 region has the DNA TGTGCCAGCAGCGTAGTAAGTAAGGGTTGGTCTAGCGGGAGGAATGAGCAGTTCTTC. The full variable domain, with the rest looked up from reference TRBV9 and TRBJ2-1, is DSGVTQTPKHLITATGQRVTLRCSPRSGDLSVYWYQQSLDQGLQFLIQYYNGEERAKGNILERFSAQQFPDLHSELNLSSLELGDSALYFCASSVVSKGWSSGRNEQFFGPGTRLTVL.

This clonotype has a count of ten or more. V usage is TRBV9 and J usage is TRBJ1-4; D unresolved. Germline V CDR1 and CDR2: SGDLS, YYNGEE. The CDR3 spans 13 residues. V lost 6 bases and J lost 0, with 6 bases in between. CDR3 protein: CASKGSTNEKLFF. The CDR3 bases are TGTGCCAGCAAAGGATCAACTAATGAAAAACTGTTTTTT.

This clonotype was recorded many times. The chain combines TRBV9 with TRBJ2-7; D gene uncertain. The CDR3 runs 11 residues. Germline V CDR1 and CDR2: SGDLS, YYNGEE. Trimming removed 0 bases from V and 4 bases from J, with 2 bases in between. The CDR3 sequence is CASSVGYEQYF. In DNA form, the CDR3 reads TGTGCCAGCAGCGTAGGATACGAGCAGTACTTC.

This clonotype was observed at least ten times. The CDR3 bases are TGTGCCAGCAGCGTAGAAACAGGGGCCGGGGAGCTGTTTTTT. Translation gives CASSVETGAGELFF. The chain joins TRBV9 to TRBJ2-2, with 7 bases identical to TRBD1. This CDR3 is built from 14 residues. With 0 bases clipped from V and 6 bases from J, the junction kept 2 bases outside the gene matches. Germline CDR1 SGDLS, CDR2 YYNGEE.

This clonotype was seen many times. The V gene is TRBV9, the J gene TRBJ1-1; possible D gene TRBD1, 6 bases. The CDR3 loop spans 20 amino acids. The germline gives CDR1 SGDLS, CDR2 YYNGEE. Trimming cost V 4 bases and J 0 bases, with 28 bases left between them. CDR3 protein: CASSLGPGGQAVTMNTEAFF. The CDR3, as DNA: TGTGCCAGCAGCCTAGGGCCGGGGGGCCAGGCCGTTACCATGAACACTGAAGCTTTCTTT. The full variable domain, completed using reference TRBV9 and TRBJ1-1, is DSGVTQTPKHLITATGQRVTLRCSPRSGDLSVYWYQQSLDQGLQFLIQYYNGEERAKGNILERFSAQQFPDLHSELNLSSLELGDSALYFCASSLGPGGQAVTMNTEAFFGQGTRLTVV.

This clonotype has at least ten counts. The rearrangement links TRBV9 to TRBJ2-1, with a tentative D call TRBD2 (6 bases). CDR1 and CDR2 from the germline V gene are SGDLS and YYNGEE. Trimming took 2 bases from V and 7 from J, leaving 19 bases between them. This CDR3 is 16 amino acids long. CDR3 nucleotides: TGTGCCAGCAGCGTTTCTGGACCCGGGAGTCTGAATGAGCAGTTCTTC. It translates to CASSVSGPGSLNEQFF.

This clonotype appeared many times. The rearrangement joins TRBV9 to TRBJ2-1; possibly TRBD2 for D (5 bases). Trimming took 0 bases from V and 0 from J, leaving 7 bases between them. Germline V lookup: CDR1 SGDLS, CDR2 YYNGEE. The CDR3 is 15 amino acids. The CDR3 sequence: CASSVAGNSYNEQFF. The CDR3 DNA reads TGTGCCAGCAGCGTAGCGGGGAACTCCTACAATGAGCAGTTCTTC.

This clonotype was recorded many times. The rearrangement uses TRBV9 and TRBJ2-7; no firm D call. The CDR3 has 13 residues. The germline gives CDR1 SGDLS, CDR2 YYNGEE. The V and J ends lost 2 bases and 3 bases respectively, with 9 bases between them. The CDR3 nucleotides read TGTGCCAGCAGCGTCGAAGTGGACTACGAGCAGTACTTC. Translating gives CASSVEVDYEQYF.

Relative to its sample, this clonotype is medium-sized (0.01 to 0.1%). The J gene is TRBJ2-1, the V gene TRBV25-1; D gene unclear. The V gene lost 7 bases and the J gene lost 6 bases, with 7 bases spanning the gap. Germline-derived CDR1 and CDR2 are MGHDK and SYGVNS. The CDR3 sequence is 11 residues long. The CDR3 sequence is CASTPFNEQFF. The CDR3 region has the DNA TGTGCCAGCACCCCTTTCAATGAGCAGTTCTTC.

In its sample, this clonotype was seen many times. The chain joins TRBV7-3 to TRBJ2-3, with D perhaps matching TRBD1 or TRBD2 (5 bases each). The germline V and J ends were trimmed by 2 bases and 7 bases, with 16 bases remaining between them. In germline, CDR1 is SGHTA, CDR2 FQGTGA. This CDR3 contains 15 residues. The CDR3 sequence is CASSLPPRELNTQYF. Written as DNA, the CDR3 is TGTGCCAGCAGCTTACCCCCCAGGGAGCTGAATACGCAGTATTTT. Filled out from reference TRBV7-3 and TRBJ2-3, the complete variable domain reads GAGVSQTPSNKVTEKGKYVELRCDPISGHTALYWYRQSLGQGPEFLIYFQGTGAADDSGLPNDRFFAVRPEGSVSTLKIQRTERGDSAVYLCASSLPPRELNTQYFGPGTRLTVL.

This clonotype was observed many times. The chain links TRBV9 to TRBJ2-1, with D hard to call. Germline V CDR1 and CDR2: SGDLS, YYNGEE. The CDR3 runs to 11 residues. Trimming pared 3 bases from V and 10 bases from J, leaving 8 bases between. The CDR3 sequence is CASSAKDEQFF. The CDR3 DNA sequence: TGTGCCAGCAGCGCGAAAGACGAGCAGTTCTTC. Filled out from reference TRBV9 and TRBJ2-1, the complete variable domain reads DSGVTQTPKHLITATGQRVTLRCSPRSGDLSVYWYQQSLDQGLQFLIQYYNGEERAKGNILERFSAQQFPDLHSELNLSSLELGDSALYFCASSAKDEQFFGPGTRLTVL.

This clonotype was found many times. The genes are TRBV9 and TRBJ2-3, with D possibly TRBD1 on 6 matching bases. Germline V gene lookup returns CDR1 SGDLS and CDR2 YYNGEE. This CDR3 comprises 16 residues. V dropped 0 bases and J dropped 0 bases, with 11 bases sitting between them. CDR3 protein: CASSVGNRASTDTQYF. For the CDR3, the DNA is TGTGCCAGCAGCGTAGGTAACAGGGCCAGCACAGATACGCAGTATTTT. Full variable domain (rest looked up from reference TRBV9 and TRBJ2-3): DSGVTQTPKHLITATGQRVTLRCSPRSGDLSVYWYQQSLDQGLQFLIQYYNGEERAKGNILERFSAQQFPDLHSELNLSSLELGDSALYFCASSVGNRASTDTQYFGPGTRLTVL.

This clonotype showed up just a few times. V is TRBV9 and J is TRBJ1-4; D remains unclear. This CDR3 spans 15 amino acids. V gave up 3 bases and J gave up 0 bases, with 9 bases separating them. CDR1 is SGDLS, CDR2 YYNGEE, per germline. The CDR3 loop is CASSESVATNEKLFF. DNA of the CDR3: TGTGCCAGCAGCGAGAGCGTTGCAACTAATGAAAAACTGTTTTTT.

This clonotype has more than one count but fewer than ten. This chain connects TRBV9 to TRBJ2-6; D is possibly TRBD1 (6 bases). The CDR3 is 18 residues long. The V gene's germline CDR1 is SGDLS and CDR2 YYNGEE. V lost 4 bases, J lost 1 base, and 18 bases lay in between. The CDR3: CASSYPGRGTSGANVLTF. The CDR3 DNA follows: TGTGCCAGCAGCTACCCAGGCAGGGGAACTTCTGGGGCCAACGTCCTGACTTTC.